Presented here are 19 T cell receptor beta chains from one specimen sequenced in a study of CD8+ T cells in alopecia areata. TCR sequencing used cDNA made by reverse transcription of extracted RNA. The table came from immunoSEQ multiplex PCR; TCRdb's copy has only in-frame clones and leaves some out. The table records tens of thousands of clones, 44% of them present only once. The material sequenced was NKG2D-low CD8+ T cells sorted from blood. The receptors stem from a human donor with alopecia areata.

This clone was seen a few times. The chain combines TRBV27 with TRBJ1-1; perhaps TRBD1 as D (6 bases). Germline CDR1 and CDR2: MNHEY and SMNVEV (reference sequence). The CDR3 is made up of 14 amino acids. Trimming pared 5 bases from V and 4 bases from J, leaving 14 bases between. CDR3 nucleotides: TGTGCCAGCAGTGACCCAGGGGTGGCCACTGAAGCTTTCTTT. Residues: CASSDPGVATEAFF.

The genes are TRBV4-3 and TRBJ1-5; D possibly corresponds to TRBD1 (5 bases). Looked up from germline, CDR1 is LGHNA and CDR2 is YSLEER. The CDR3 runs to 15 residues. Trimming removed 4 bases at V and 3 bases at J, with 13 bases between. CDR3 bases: TGCGCCAGCAGCCCCTTGGCCAGGGCCAATCAGCCCCAGCATTTT. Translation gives CASSPLARANQPQHF.

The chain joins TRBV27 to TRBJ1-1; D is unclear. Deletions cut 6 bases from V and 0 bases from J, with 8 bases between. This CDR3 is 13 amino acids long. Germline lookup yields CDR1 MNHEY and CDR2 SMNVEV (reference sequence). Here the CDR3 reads CASSYGLNTEAFF. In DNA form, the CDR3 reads TGTGCCAGCAGCTACGGCCTGAACACTGAAGCTTTCTTT.

Written as DNA, the CDR3 is TGTGCCAGCAGTTTACAGGGGGCCTACAATGAGCAGTTCTTC. It codes for CASSLQGAYNEQFF. V gene TRBV27 combines with J gene TRBJ2-1; 7 bases align to TRBD1. V lost 2 bases to trimming and J lost 2 bases; unmatched junction nucleotides: 0. The CDR3 has 14 residues. Germline V gene data show CDR1 as MNHEY and CDR2 as SMNVEV (reference sequence).

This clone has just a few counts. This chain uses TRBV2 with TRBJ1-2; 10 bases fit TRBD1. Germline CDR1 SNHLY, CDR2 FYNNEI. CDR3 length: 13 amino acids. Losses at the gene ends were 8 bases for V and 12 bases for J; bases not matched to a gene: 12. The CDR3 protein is CASLDRGREGNTF. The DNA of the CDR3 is TGTGCCAGCCTAGACAGGGGGCGTGAAGGCAACACCTTC.

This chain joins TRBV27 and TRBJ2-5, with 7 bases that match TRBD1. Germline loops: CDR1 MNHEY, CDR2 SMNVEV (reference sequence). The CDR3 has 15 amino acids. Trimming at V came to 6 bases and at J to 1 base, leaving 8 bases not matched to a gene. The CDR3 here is CASRRRDSRQETQYF. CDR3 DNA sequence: TGTGCCAGCAGGCGCCGGGACAGCCGCCAAGAGACCCAGTACTTC.

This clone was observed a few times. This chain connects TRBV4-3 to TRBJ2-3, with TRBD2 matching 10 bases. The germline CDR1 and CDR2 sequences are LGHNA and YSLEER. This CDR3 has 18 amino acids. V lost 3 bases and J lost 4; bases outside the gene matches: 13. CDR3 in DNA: TGCGCCAGCAGCCAGTTCCTAGCGGGGGTCACCGTAGCAGATACGCAGTATTTT. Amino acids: CASSQFLAGVTVADTQYF.

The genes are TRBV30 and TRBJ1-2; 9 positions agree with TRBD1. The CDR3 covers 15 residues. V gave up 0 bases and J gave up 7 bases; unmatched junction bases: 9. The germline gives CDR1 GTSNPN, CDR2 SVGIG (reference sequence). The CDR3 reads CAWSVQGAGRRGYTF. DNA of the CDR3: TGTGCCTGGAGTGTACAGGGGGCGGGGCGCCGTGGCTACACCTTC.

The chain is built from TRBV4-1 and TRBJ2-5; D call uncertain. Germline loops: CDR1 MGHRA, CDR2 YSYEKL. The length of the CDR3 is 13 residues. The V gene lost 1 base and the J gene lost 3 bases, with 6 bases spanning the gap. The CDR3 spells CASSQGTEETQYF. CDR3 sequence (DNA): TGCGCCAGCAGCCAAGGAACGGAAGAGACCCAGTACTTC.

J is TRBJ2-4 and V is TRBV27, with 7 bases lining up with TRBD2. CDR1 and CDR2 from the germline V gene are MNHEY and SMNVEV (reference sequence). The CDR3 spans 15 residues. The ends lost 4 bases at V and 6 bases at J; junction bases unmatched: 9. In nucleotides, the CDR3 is TGTGCCAGCAGTTACCAGGGAGGGGATGGAAACATTCAGTACTTC. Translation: CASSYQGGDGNIQYF.

The CDR3 sequence: CASPDSGGAADEQFF. CDR3 DNA sequence: TGTGCCAGCCCGGATAGCGGGGGGGCTGCGGATGAGCAGTTCTTC. V is TRBV25-1 and J is TRBJ2-1; 11 bases agree with TRBD2. In germline, CDR1 is MGHDK, CDR2 SYGVNS. The V segment lost 8 bases and the J segment 8 bases; nucleotides outside the gene matches: 11. CDR3 size: 15 residues.

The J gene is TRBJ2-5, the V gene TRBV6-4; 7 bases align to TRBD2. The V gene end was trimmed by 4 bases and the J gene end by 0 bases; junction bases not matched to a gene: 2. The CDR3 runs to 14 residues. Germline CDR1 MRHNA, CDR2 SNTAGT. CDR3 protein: CASSGLADQETQYF. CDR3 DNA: TGTGCCAGCAGTGGGCTAGCGGACCAAGAGACCCAGTACTTC.

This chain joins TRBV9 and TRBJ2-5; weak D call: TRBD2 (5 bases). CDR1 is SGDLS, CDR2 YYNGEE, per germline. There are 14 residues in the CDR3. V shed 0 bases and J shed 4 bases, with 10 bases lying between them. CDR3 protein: CASSVVEAGETQYF. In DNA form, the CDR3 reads TGTGCCAGCAGCGTAGTTGAGGCGGGAGAGACCCAGTACTTC.

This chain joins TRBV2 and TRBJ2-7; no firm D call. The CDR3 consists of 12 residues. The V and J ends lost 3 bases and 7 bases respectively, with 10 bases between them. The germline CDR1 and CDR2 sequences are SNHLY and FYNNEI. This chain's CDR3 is CASSDQDLEQYF. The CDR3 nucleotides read TGTGCCAGCAGTGATCAGGACCTGGAGCAGTACTTC.

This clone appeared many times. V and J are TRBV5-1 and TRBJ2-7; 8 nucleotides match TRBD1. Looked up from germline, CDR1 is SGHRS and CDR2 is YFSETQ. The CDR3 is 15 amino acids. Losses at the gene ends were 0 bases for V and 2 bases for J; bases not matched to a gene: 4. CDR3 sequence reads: CASSLGQGWTYEQYF. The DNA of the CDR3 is TGCGCCAGCAGCTTGGGACAGGGGTGGACCTACGAGCAGTACTTC. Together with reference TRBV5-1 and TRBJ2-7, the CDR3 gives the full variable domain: KAGVTQTPRYLIKTRGQQVTLSCSPISGHRSVSWYQQTPGQGLQFLFEYFSETQRNKGNFPGRFSGRQFSNSRSEMNVSTLELGDSALYLCASSLGQGWTYEQYFGPGTRLTVT.

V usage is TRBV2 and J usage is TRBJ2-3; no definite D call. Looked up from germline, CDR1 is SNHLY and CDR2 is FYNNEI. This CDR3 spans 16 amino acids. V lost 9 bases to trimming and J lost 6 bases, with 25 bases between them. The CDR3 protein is CASGDPLSGFGDTQYF. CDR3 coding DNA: TGTGCCAGTGGGGATCCCCTCTCAGGCTTCGGGGATACGCAGTATTTT.

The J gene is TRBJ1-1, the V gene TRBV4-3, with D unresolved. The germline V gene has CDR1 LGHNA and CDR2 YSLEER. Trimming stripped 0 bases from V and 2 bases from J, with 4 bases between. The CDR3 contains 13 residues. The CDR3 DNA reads TGCGCCAGCAGCCAAGATCGTAACACTGAAGCTTTCTTT. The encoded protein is CASSQDRNTEAFF.

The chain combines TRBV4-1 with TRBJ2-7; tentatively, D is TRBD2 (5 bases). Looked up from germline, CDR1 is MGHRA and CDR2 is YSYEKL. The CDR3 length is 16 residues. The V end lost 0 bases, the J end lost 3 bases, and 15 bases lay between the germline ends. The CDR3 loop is CASSQERSAVNYEQYF. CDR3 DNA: TGCGCCAGCAGCCAAGAGAGGTCAGCGGTCAACTACGAGCAGTACTTC.

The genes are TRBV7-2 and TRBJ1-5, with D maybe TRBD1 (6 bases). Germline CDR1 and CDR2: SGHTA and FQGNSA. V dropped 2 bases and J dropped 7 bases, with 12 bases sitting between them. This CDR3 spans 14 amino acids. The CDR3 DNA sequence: TGTGCCAGCAGCTTATGGCCAGGGGACCAGCCCCAGCATTTT. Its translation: CASSLWPGDQPQHF.